Listed here are 27 T cell receptor beta chains from one sample, sequenced in a study of T cell repertoires in ileal Crohn's disease. Produced via immunoSEQ multiplex PCR; TCRdb's table is partial and in-frame only. Found here are about 1,700 clones, 75% to 85% of them singletons; the top ten hold roughly 10%. Input material: ileal tissue. The receptors were sampled from an adult with Crohn's disease.

J is TRBJ2-2 and V is TRBV6-5; D is undetermined. Germline values: CDR1 MNHEY, CDR2 SVGAGI. Trimming stripped 9 bases from V and 5 bases from J, with 13 bases between. The CDR3 is 13 amino acids. CDR3 amino acids: CASRPTRTGELFF. The CDR3, as DNA: TGTGCCAGTCGACCGACTCGTACCGGGGAGCTGTTTTTT.

The genes are TRBV5-1 and TRBJ2-7, with D maybe TRBD1 (5 bases). The CDR3 contains 20 residues. In germline, CDR1 is SGHRS, CDR2 YFSETQ. V dropped 1 base and J dropped 2 bases, with 28 bases sitting between them. This CDR3 reads CASSLQRIAGHRLTTYEQYF. CDR3 DNA: TGCGCCAGCAGCTTGCAAAGGATTGCAGGGCACAGACTCACTACCTACGAGCAGTACTTC.

The genes are TRBV5-6 and TRBJ2-7; TRBD1 agrees at 9 bases. The CDR3 is 14 residues long. After removal of 0 bases from V and 3 bases from J, the junction contained 1 base not matched to a gene. Germline V CDR1 and CDR2: SGHDT, YYEEEE. As DNA, the CDR3 is TGTGCCAGCAGCTTGGGACAGGGGGGCTACGAGCAGTACTTC. Protein sequence: CASSLGQGGYEQYF.

V gene TRBV7-8 combines with J gene TRBJ1-1; no reliable D call. V was cut by 5 bases and J by 3 bases, with 10 bases left in between. Germline lookup yields CDR1 SGHVS and CDR2 FQNEAQ. This CDR3 has 13 residues. The CDR3 nucleotides read TGTGCCAGCAGCCCGCAGAGGGACACTGAAGCTTTCTTT. Protein: CASSPQRDTEAFF.

A few counts support this clone. The chain joins TRBV30 to TRBJ1-5; possibly TRBD1 for D (5 bases). This CDR3 region has 16 residues. Per the germline V gene, CDR1 is GTSNPN and CDR2 is SVGIG (reference sequence). V was cut by 2 bases and J by 3 bases, with 17 bases left in between. CDR3 bases: TGTGCCTGGAGTATTGGAGGGGCGGCCACCAATCAGCCCCAGCATTTT. Translated, it gives CAWSIGGAATNQPQHF.

This chain connects TRBV6-5 to TRBJ2-7; 7 nucleotides agree with TRBD1. The germline V gene encodes CDR1 MNHEY and CDR2 SVGAGI. The ends lost 3 bases at V and 0 bases at J; junction bases unmatched: 5. The CDR3 runs to 15 residues. DNA of the CDR3: TGTGCCAGCAGTTATGAGTCAGGGGGCTCCTACGAGCAGTACTTC. Translation gives CASSYESGGSYEQYF.

The J gene is TRBJ2-2, the V gene TRBV7-9, with TRBD1 as a possible D gene (6 bases). In germline, CDR1 is SEHNR, CDR2 FQNEAQ (reference sequence). Trimming shortened V by 5 bases and J by 5 bases, and 18 bases separated the two germline ends. The CDR3 spans 16 residues. As DNA, the CDR3 is TGTGCCAGCAGCCGGAGCACAGGGAAAGGGACCGGGGAGCTGTTTTTT. It encodes CASSRSTGKGTGELFF.

The V and J genes are TRBV9 and TRBJ1-1; D gene uncertain. The V end lost 0 bases, the J end lost 4 bases, and 10 bases lay between the germline ends. The CDR3 is 14 amino acids. Germline CDR1 SGDLS, CDR2 YYNGEE. The chain's CDR3 is CASSVGPEGTEAFF. CDR3 bases: TGTGCCAGCAGCGTAGGTCCCGAGGGCACTGAAGCTTTCTTT. Using reference TRBV9 and TRBJ1-1 for the parts outside the CDR3, the full variable domain is DSGVTQTPKHLITATGQRVTLRCSPRSGDLSVYWYQQSLDQGLQFLIQYYNGEERAKGNILERFSAQQFPDLHSELNLSSLELGDSALYFCASSVGPEGTEAFFGQGTRLTVV.

This clone was picked up a small number of times. The V call is TRBV5-6, the J call TRBJ2-5, with 10 bases aligning to TRBD2. In germline, CDR1 is SGHDT, CDR2 YYEEEE. There are 17 residues in the CDR3. V trimming: 4 bases; J trimming: 5 bases; junction bases outside the gene matches: 14. The CDR3 coding sequence is TGTGCCAGCAGCCCCCTCGGAAGCGGGGGGGCCCAGGAGACCCAGTACTTC. Encoded protein: CASSPLGSGGAQETQYF.

The J gene is TRBJ1-6, the V gene TRBV19; D gene unclear. With 6 bases removed from V and 6 bases from J, the gap between germline ends came to 15 bases. Per the germline V gene, CDR1 is LNHDA and CDR2 is SQIVND (reference sequence). The CDR3 has 15 residues. The CDR3 bases are TGTGCCAGTAGCTACCTCTCGACTGGTAATTCACCCCTCCACTTT. This translates into CASSYLSTGNSPLHF. The whole variable domain, remainder taken from reference TRBV19 and TRBJ1-6, is DGGITQSPKYLFRKEGQNVTLSCEQNLNHDAMYWYRQDPGQGLRLIYYSQIVNDFQKGDIAEGYSVSREKKESFPLTVTSAQKNPTAFYLCASSYLSTGNSPLHFGNGTRLTVT.

The V gene is TRBV4-1, the J gene TRBJ2-1; the match to TRBD2 covers 7 bases. This CDR3 has 15 amino acids. The germline CDR1 and CDR2 sequences are MGHRA and YSYEKL. V shed 4 bases and J 9 bases; nucleotides not matched to a gene: 12. The CDR3 DNA reads TGCGCCAGCAGCCCCCGTCTAGCGGACCCCCTTGAGCAGTTCTTC. Its translation is CASSPRLADPLEQFF.

The chain combines TRBV5-5 with TRBJ2-5, with a weak D call TRBD2 (5 bases). Trimming took 0 bases from V and 3 from J, leaving 12 bases between them. Per the germline V gene, CDR1 is SGHKS and CDR2 is YYEKEE (reference sequence). There are 15 residues in the CDR3. The CDR3 nucleotides are TGTGCCAGCAGCTTGGACCCGGACTTGGAAGAGACCCAGTACTTC. Amino acid sequence: CASSLDPDLEETQYF.

The V gene is TRBV30, the J gene TRBJ2-2, with a possible D match to TRBD1 (7 bases). CDR1 and CDR2 from the germline V gene are GTSNPN and SVGIG (reference sequence). Trimming cost V 2 bases and J 4 bases, with 14 bases left between them. This CDR3 spans 15 amino acids. The CDR3 DNA reads TGTGCCTGGAGTTCCCGCAGGGGGGTCACCGGGGAGCTGTTTTTT. It codes for CAWSSRRGVTGELFF.

A few counts support this clone. J is TRBJ1-1 and V is TRBV13; perhaps TRBD1 as D (6 bases). Trimming took 5 bases from V and 3 from J, leaving 16 bases between them. The CDR3 totals 15 residues. Germline V gene data show CDR1 as PRHDT and CDR2 as FYEKMQ (reference sequence). CDR3 sequence reads: CASSPVGGGDTEAFF. In DNA, the CDR3 is TGTGCCAGCAGCCCGGTAGGGGGGGGTGACACTGAAGCTTTCTTT.

V usage is TRBV7-2 and J usage is TRBJ2-5, with D possibly matching TRBD1 (6 bases). Germline V lookup: CDR1 SGHTA, CDR2 FQGNSA. The CDR3 has 15 residues. V was shortened by 1 base and J by 4 bases, with 13 bases between the two germline ends. The CDR3 nucleotides are TGTGCCAGCAGCTTAGAATCAGACAGGCCAGAGACCCAGTACTTC. It is translated as CASSLESDRPETQYF.

The rearrangement uses TRBV7-9 and TRBJ1-3, with D perhaps matching TRBD1 (5 bases). Per the germline V gene, CDR1 is SEHNR and CDR2 is FQNEAQ (reference sequence). This CDR3 spans 16 amino acids. V was cut by 5 bases and J by 2 bases, with 16 bases left in between. The CDR3 DNA reads as TGTGCCAGCAGCCCGACTGGCCCAGGGACTGGAAACACCATATATTTT. Its translation is CASSPTGPGTGNTIYF.

The J gene is TRBJ2-3, the V gene TRBV11-2; TRBD2 agrees at 10 bases. After removal of 5 bases from V and 5 bases from J, the junction contained 7 bases not matched to a gene. From germline, CDR1 is SGHAT and CDR2 FQNNGV. The CDR3 spans 15 residues. In nucleotides, the CDR3 is TGTGCCAGCAGCGTTAGCGGGGGGACCGGAGATACGCAGTATTTT. Amino acid sequence: CASSVSGGTGDTQYF.

In this sample, this clone turned up once. The V call is TRBV10-3, the J call TRBJ2-5, with 10 positions matching TRBD2. CDR3 size: 15 residues. Trimming removed 3 bases from V and 5 bases from J; junction bases left unmatched: 6. Germline loops: CDR1 ENHRY, CDR2 SYGVKD. Here the CDR3 reads CAISDRLAGVETQYF. CDR3 nucleotides: TGTGCCATCAGTGATCGGCTAGCGGGGGTGGAGACCCAGTACTTC.

V is TRBV6-5 and J is TRBJ1-2; TRBD1 agrees at 9 bases. The germline V gene has CDR1 MNHEY and CDR2 SVGAGI. This CDR3 spans 14 amino acids. Trimming took 2 bases from V and 4 from J; bases not matched to a gene: 2. The CDR3 sequence: CASSYEGQGYGYTF. CDR3 coding DNA: TGTGCCAGCAGTTACGAGGGACAGGGCTATGGCTACACCTTC.

The J gene is TRBJ2-5, the V gene TRBV7-9, with 8 bases identical to TRBD2. After removal of 8 bases from V and 3 bases from J, the junction contained 8 bases not matched to a gene. Germline assignment: CDR1 SEHNR and CDR2 FQNEAQ (reference sequence). CDR3 length: 14 amino acids. The CDR3 reads CASRGGSGEETQYF. The CDR3 DNA reads as TGTGCCAGCCGGGGGGGATCGGGGGAAGAGACCCAGTACTTC.

The chain combines TRBV7-8 with TRBJ1-6, with 7 nucleotides matching TRBD1. The CDR3 runs to 15 residues. CDR1 SGHVS and CDR2 FQNEAQ come from the germline V gene. The trim removed 5 bases at V and 5 bases at J, leaving 6 bases unmatched. CDR3 in amino acids: CASSIRGTDNSPLHF. CDR3 DNA: TGTGCCAGCAGCATACGTGGGACAGATAATTCACCCCTCCACTTT.

The V and J genes are TRBV30 and TRBJ1-5; 10 bases are a match to TRBD1. Trimming removed 0 bases from V and 4 bases from J; junction bases left unmatched: 6. This CDR3 is 16 amino acids long. The germline gives CDR1 GTSNPN, CDR2 SVGIG (reference sequence). CDR3: CAWSVSRTGGNQPQHF. CDR3 nucleotide sequence: TGTGCCTGGAGTGTTTCCAGGACAGGGGGTAATCAGCCCCAGCATTTT.

The gene calls are TRBV10-3 and TRBJ1-3; a possible D gene is TRBD1 (5 bases). The CDR3 contains 14 residues. Germline V gene lookup returns CDR1 ENHRY and CDR2 SYGVKD. V lost 5 bases and J lost 4, with 12 bases in between. CDR3 region: CAISQQVGGNTIYF. DNA of the CDR3: TGTGCCATCAGTCAACAGGTCGGCGGAAACACCATATATTTT.

The rearrangement uses TRBV5-4 and TRBJ2-5; D possibly corresponds to TRBD2 (5 bases). Trimming took 1 base from V and 4 from J, leaving 17 bases between them. The germline CDR1 and CDR2 sequences are SGHNT and YYREEE (reference sequence). This CDR3 comprises 16 residues. In DNA, the CDR3 is TGTGCCAGCAGCTTGAGGGCCGGAAGACTAAGAGAGACCCAGTACTTC. It encodes CASSLRAGRLRETQYF. Together with reference TRBV5-4 and TRBJ2-5, the CDR3 gives the full variable domain: ETGVTQSPTHLIKTRGQQVTLRCSSQSGHNTVSWYQQALGQGPQFIFQYYREEENGRGNFPPRFSGLQFPNYSSELNVNALELDDSALYLCASSLRAGRLRETQYFGPGTRLLVL.

The V and J genes are TRBV19 and TRBJ2-5; D is unclear. The CDR3 is 13 amino acids. CDR1 is LNHDA, CDR2 SQIVND, per germline (reference sequence). V was pared by 2 bases and J by 7 bases, with 11 bases between. As DNA, the CDR3 is TGTGCCAGTAGTATATCCCACCGAGGGACCCAGTACTTC. Amino acids: CASSISHRGTQYF.

This clone was recorded once. The chain joins TRBV28 to TRBJ2-7; a weak D match, TRBD1 (5 bases). This CDR3 contains 14 residues. The V gene's germline CDR1 is MDHEN and CDR2 SYDVKM. Trimming cost V 2 bases and J 3 bases, with 11 bases left between them. The CDR3 DNA reads as TGTGCCAGCAGTTTAAGGGGAAGGGACTACGAGCAGTACTTC. Translating gives CASSLRGRDYEQYF.

The chain couples TRBV11-3 to TRBJ2-1; D might be TRBD1 (5 bases). Germline CDR1 and CDR2: SGHNT and YENEEA. The CDR3 extends over 13 amino acids. Trimming pared 6 bases from V and 1 base from J, leaving 7 bases between. DNA for the CDR3: TGTGCCAGCAGTACAGGTTCCTACAATGAGCAGTTCTTC. This sequence encodes CASSTGSYNEQFF.